The present T cell receptor beta chain was sequenced within a study of identical twins. There are 13 residues in the CDR3. Germline lookup yields CDR1 MNHNY and CDR2 SVGAGI (reference sequence). J lost 7 bases, V lost 7 bases, and 9 bases had no gene match. Each CDR3 protein gets one entry after TCRdb re-called the 5' RACE reads with MiXCR. This table has some 1,600,000 distinct CDR3 sequences, about 31% appearing once. This clonotype was detected only a few times. The sequenced sample was cord blood. J is TRBJ1-1 and V is TRBV6-6; 7 positions agree with TRBD1. The TCR originated in a newborn girl in good health. The CDR3 DNA sequence: TGTGCCAGCACTCCGACAGGGCCTTTTGAAGCTTTCTTT. It encodes CASTPTGPFEAFF.